These 28 T cell receptor beta chains were all obtained from the same sample, sequenced in a study of blood T cell repertoires in COVID-19. Clones were sequenced by immunoSEQ multiplex PCR, and TCRdb holds only the in-frame ones, with some missing. The sample has around 180,000 clones; about 89% are singletons. The source material was peripheral blood. The receptors were gathered from a middle-aged man with active or convalescent COVID-19.

Written as DNA, the CDR3 is TGTGCCAGCAGTTACCGAGGACAGATTGGAAACACCATATATTTT. Protein sequence: CASSYRGQIGNTIYF. The V and J genes are TRBV6-5 and TRBJ1-3, with D possibly being TRBD1 (6 bases). The CDR3 runs 15 residues. Germline values: CDR1 MNHEY, CDR2 SVGAGI. Trimming stripped 2 bases from V and 3 bases from J, with 11 bases between.

The chain links TRBV7-2 to TRBJ1-2, with D maybe TRBD1 (5 bases). CDR1 is SGHTA, CDR2 FQGNSA, per germline. The CDR3 is made up of 15 amino acids. V was pared by 1 base and J by 4 bases, with 13 bases between. The CDR3 is CASSLEKGLGYGYTF. As DNA, the CDR3 is TGTGCCAGCAGCTTAGAGAAGGGGTTGGGCTATGGCTACACCTTC.

V and J are TRBV5-5 and TRBJ2-2, with 9 bases that match TRBD1. This CDR3 spans 14 amino acids. CDR1 and CDR2 (germline): SGHKS, YYEKEE (reference sequence). V lost 4 bases, J lost 9 bases, and 7 bases stayed unmatched. CDR3 sequence: CASSPPDRGRELFF. The CDR3 DNA is TGTGCCAGCAGCCCCCCGGACAGGGGTCGGGAGCTGTTTTTT.

For the CDR3, the DNA is TGTGCCTGGAGCTTACTCCGGGATTACGAGCAGTACTTC. Its translation is CAWSLLRDYEQYF. The chain joins TRBV30 to TRBJ2-7; D possibly corresponds to TRBD2 (5 bases). CDR3 length: 13 residues. Trimming took off 3 bases at V and 4 bases at J, with 13 bases between the two ends. Germline loops: CDR1 GTSNPN, CDR2 SVGIG (reference sequence).

In this sample, this clone turned up once. J is TRBJ2-6 and V is TRBV7-2, with TRBD1 identical over 10 bases. This CDR3 is built from 19 residues. Germline assignment: CDR1 SGHTA and CDR2 FQGNSA. V gave up 3 bases and J gave up 3 bases; unmatched junction bases: 11. This CDR3 reads CASSLRTTGGASGANVLTF. The CDR3 bases are TGTGCCAGCAGCTTGCGTACGACAGGGGGCGCGAGTGGGGCCAACGTCCTGACTTTC.

This chain connects TRBV14 to TRBJ2-2; 9 bases match TRBD2. Germline values: CDR1 SGHDN, CDR2 FVKESK. There are 16 residues in the CDR3. The V and J ends lost 4 bases and 3 bases, in that order; junction bases with no gene match: 6. DNA of the CDR3: TGTGCCAGCAGCCCCAAGCGGGGGGTTTACACCGGGGAGCTGTTTTTT. This codes for CASSPKRGVYTGELFF.

The V and J genes are TRBV7-2 and TRBJ2-1, with 9 bases that match TRBD2. V trimming: 4 bases; J trimming: 6 bases; junction bases outside the gene matches: 10. Germline assignment: CDR1 SGHTA and CDR2 FQGNSA. The CDR3 has 16 residues. The CDR3 loop reads CASSWRGSGGTNEQFF. The CDR3 bases are TGTGCCAGCAGCTGGAGAGGGAGCGGGGGGACCAATGAGCAGTTCTTC. Full variable domain (remainder filled in from reference TRBV7-2 and TRBJ2-1): GAGVSQSPSNKVTEKGKDVELRCDPISGHTALYWYRQSLGQGLEFLIYFQGNSAPDKSGLPSDRFSAERTGGSVSTLTIQRTQQEDSAVYLCASSWRGSGGTNEQFFGPGTRLTVL.

CDR3 in DNA: TGTGCCAGCAGTTGGGCGGTAGGGGGCGCGGGGAAGCTAGGCAATCAGCCCCAGCATTTT. It specifies CASSWAVGGAGKLGNQPQHF. The chain couples TRBV28 to TRBJ1-5; 7 bases line up with TRBD1. CDR3 length equals 20 residues. Trimming removed 4 bases from V and 2 bases from J; junction bases left unmatched: 20. CDR1 is MDHEN, CDR2 SYDVKM, per germline. The entire variable domain, with the rest obtained from reference TRBV28 and TRBJ1-5, is as follows: DVKVTQSSRYLVKRTGEKVFLECVQDMDHENMFWYRQDPGLGLRLIYFSYDVKMKEKGDIPEGYSVSREKKERFSLILESASTNQTSMYLCASSWAVGGAGKLGNQPQHFGDGTRLSIL.

A single count supports this clone. This sequence joins TRBV2 and TRBJ2-2, with D maybe TRBD2 (5 bases). The length of the CDR3 is 14 residues. In germline, CDR1 is SNHLY, CDR2 FYNNEI. V was clipped by 5 bases and J by 4 bases, with 11 bases between them. The DNA for the CDR3 is TGTGCCAGCAGTTCCGGACTGGGCACCGGGGAGCTGTTTTTT. Amino acids: CASSSGLGTGELFF.

V is TRBV4-1 and J is TRBJ2-7; D ambiguous. Germline assignment: CDR1 MGHRA and CDR2 YSYEKL. Trimming pared 2 bases from V and 4 bases from J, leaving 18 bases between. The CDR3 spans 16 residues. For the CDR3, the DNA is TGCGCCAGCAGCCAATCCCCCACTGCTGGTTTTTACGAGCAGTACTTC. It translates to CASSQSPTAGFYEQYF.

The gene calls are TRBV30 and TRBJ1-6; TRBD1 matches at 8 bases. The CDR3 sequence is 14 residues long. Trimming removed 3 bases from V and 10 bases from J; junction bases left unmatched: 8. Germline loops: CDR1 GTSNPN, CDR2 SVGIG (reference sequence). CDR3 amino acids: CAWSSGQGQSPLHF. CDR3 in DNA: TGTGCCTGGAGCTCCGGACAGGGACAGTCACCCCTCCACTTT.

This clone appeared a single time. The rearrangement joins TRBV7-6 to TRBJ1-4; 7 bases match TRBD1. The V segment lost 5 bases and the J segment 4 bases; nucleotides outside the gene matches: 13. Germline-derived CDR1 and CDR2 are SGHVS and FNYEAQ. The CDR3 runs 17 residues. DNA of the CDR3: TGTGCCAGCAGCCTTGGGGACAGTCCAAGTCTTAATGAAAAACTGTTTTTT. Encoded protein: CASSLGDSPSLNEKLFF.

J is TRBJ1-2 and V is TRBV5-1; a weak D match, TRBD1 (6 bases). The ends were cut back, 2 bases at V and 6 bases at J, with 11 bases in the middle. Germline V gene data show CDR1 as SGHRS and CDR2 as YFSETQ. The CDR3 is 13 residues long. CDR3 nucleotides: TGCGCCAGCAGCTTACAGGGAATTGATGGCTACACCTTC. Protein sequence: CASSLQGIDGYTF. Full variable domain (missing parts from reference TRBV5-1 and TRBJ1-2): KAGVTQTPRYLIKTRGQQVTLSCSPISGHRSVSWYQQTPGQGLQFLFEYFSETQRNKGNFPGRFSGRQFSNSRSEMNVSTLELGDSALYLCASSLQGIDGYTFGSGTRLTVV.

The genes are TRBV5-1 and TRBJ1-1, with a weak D call TRBD1 (6 bases). The CDR3 length is 15 residues. Germline loops: CDR1 SGHRS, CDR2 YFSETQ. V shed 0 bases and J shed 0 bases, with 9 bases lying between them. The CDR3 nucleotides are TGCGCCAGCAGCTTGGAACAGGGCATGAACACTGAAGCTTTCTTT. Amino acid sequence: CASSLEQGMNTEAFF.

V is TRBV30 and J is TRBJ1-5; TRBD1 matches 7 bases. The CDR3 has 15 amino acids. Losses at the gene ends were 6 bases for V and 1 base for J; bases not matched to a gene: 9. Germline CDR1 GTSNPN, CDR2 SVGIG (reference sequence). CDR3 sequence reads: CACATGESSNQPQHF. The CDR3 DNA reads TGTGCCTGCGCAACAGGGGAGTCGAGCAATCAGCCCCAGCATTTT.

The chain carries TRBV7-9 and TRBJ2-1; 11 nucleotides line up with TRBD2. Trimming removed 6 bases from V and 9 bases from J; junction bases left unmatched: 10. Germline lookup yields CDR1 SEHNR and CDR2 FQNEAQ (reference sequence). The CDR3 contains 15 residues. For the CDR3, the DNA is TGTGCCAGCAGATTAAGTAGCGGGGGGGTTAGTGAGCAGTTCTTC. As protein: CASRLSSGGVSEQFF.

The gene calls are TRBV6-5 and TRBJ2-5, with D possibly being TRBD1 (6 bases). Germline assignment: CDR1 MNHEY and CDR2 SVGAGI. The CDR3 spans 15 residues. V shed 0 bases and J shed 2 bases, with 10 bases lying between them. For the CDR3, the DNA is TGTGCCAGCAGTTACTCAGGGGGAATACAAGAGACCCAGTACTTC. Amino acid sequence: CASSYSGGIQETQYF.

The chain's CDR3 is CASSSRDRGLAGPNNEQFF. The CDR3 coding sequence is TGTGCCAGCAGCTCCCGGGACAGGGGACTAGCGGGGCCAAACAATGAGCAGTTCTTC. The rearrangement uses TRBV13 and TRBJ2-1; 13 positions agree with TRBD2. Germline assignment: CDR1 PRHDT and CDR2 FYEKMQ (reference sequence). This CDR3 is 19 amino acids long. Unmatched junction bases numbered 14, after V lost 4 bases and J lost 5 bases.

V gene TRBV4-2 combines with J gene TRBJ2-2; TRBD2 matches at 9 bases. V was clipped by 4 bases and J by 6 bases; unmatched bases: 9. The CDR3 consists of 16 residues. In germline, CDR1 is LGHNA, CDR2 YNFKEQ. CDR3: CASSPGTGGGAGELFF. CDR3 nucleotide sequence: TGTGCCAGCAGCCCCGGGACCGGCGGGGGGGCCGGGGAGCTGTTTTTT.

This clone has more than one count but fewer than ten. The CDR3 is CASRWDWNQETQYF. The CDR3 DNA is TGTGCCAGCAGATGGGACTGGAACCAAGAGACCCAGTACTTC. This chain connects TRBV5-4 to TRBJ2-5; maybe TRBD2 (6 bases). Germline assignment: CDR1 SGHNT and CDR2 YYREEE (reference sequence). This CDR3 region has 14 residues. Trimming stripped 5 bases from V and 0 bases from J, with 11 bases between.

The genes are TRBV19 and TRBJ1-2; the match to TRBD1 covers 7 bases. Germline loops: CDR1 LNHDA, CDR2 SQIVND (reference sequence). The CDR3 has 13 residues. J gave up 7 bases and V 1 base, and 3 bases lay outside the gene matches. In nucleotides, the CDR3 is TGTGCCAGTAGTATAGCCCAGGGGGTTGGCTACACCTTC. Translated, it gives CASSIAQGVGYTF.

This sequence joins TRBV21-1 and TRBJ1-1. TRBV21-1 is recorded as a pseudogene. This CDR3 region has 15 residues. The CDR3 region has the DNA TGTGCCAGCAGCAAAACCGTGGGGGGGAACACTGAAGCTTTCTTT. It is translated as CASSKTVGGNTEAFF.

The chain couples TRBV4-2 to TRBJ2-5, with no clear D. This CDR3 spans 13 amino acids. The germline gives CDR1 LGHNA, CDR2 YNFKEQ. V was cut by 1 base and J by 4 bases, with 7 bases left in between. The CDR3 sequence: CASSQVARETQYF. DNA for the CDR3: TGTGCCAGCAGCCAAGTAGCCAGAGAGACCCAGTACTTC.

V and J are TRBV5-1 and TRBJ1-4, with unresolved D. CDR1 is SGHRS, CDR2 YFSETQ, per germline. Trimming removed 0 bases from V and 0 bases from J, with 15 bases in between. The CDR3 is 18 residues long. DNA of the CDR3: TGCGCCAGCAGCTTGGCCGTCAGAGGGCATGCAACTAATGAAAAACTGTTTTTT. Translation gives CASSLAVRGHATNEKLFF.

The rearrangement joins TRBV7-8 to TRBJ1-5; tentative D call: TRBD1 (6 bases). The length of the CDR3 is 15 residues. The V and J ends lost 4 bases and 5 bases respectively, with 15 bases between them. CDR1 is SGHVS and CDR2 is FQNEAQ in the germline V gene. This CDR3 reads CASSSGKDSYQPQHF. The CDR3 nucleotides read TGTGCCAGCAGCTCCGGAAAGGACAGTTATCAGCCCCAGCATTTT.

The chain has TRBV7-9 and TRBJ2-1; 8 nucleotides agree with TRBD2. V was pared by 5 bases and J by 6 bases, with 18 bases of the junction left unmatched. The germline V gene has CDR1 SEHNR and CDR2 FQNEAQ (reference sequence). The CDR3 extends over 18 amino acids. CDR3 sequence (DNA): TGTGCCAGCAGCCCAGCGGGGGCTAGCTTTAGGGTCGGCAATGAGCAGTTCTTC. Amino acids: CASSPAGASFRVGNEQFF.

J is TRBJ1-4 and V is TRBV5-1; D may be TRBD1 (5 bases). The CDR3 has 15 amino acids. Trimming cost V 1 base and J 3 bases, with 10 bases left between them. The germline V gene encodes CDR1 SGHRS and CDR2 YFSETQ. CDR3 sequence: CASSLLGGPNEKLFF. As DNA, the CDR3 is TGCGCCAGCAGCTTGCTGGGGGGTCCTAATGAAAAACTGTTTTTT. Full variable domain (remainder filled in from reference TRBV5-1 and TRBJ1-4): KAGVTQTPRYLIKTRGQQVTLSCSPISGHRSVSWYQQTPGQGLQFLFEYFSETQRNKGNFPGRFSGRQFSNSRSEMNVSTLELGDSALYLCASSLLGGPNEKLFFGSGTQLSVL.

The chain uses TRBV24-1 and TRBJ2-7; 10 bases are shared with TRBD2. Losses at the gene ends were 6 bases for V and 4 bases for J; bases not matched to a gene: 11. The V gene's germline CDR1 is KGHDR and CDR2 SFDVKD. The length of the CDR3 is 16 residues. The DNA of the CDR3 is TGTGCCACCAGTTCTAGCGGGGGCCACCTAGGGTACGAGCAGTACTTC. Translated: CATSSSGGHLGYEQYF.